This TCR beta chain was sequenced during a study of blood T cell repertoires in COVID-19. Study details: T cells, B-cell-depleted T cells, or PBMCs provided the cDNA or gDNA that served as material.

Libraries were prepared by immunoSEQ multiplex PCR; TCRdb keeps only in-frame clonotypes and omits some of them. Of tens of thousands of clones detected, around 85% appear once; the ten largest clones hold approximately 4.6%. This receptor was identified in a man aged 80 or over with acute or convalescent COVID-19. Input material: peripheral blood.

CDR3 sequence reads: CASRRLSGSSYEQYF. CDR3 coding DNA: TGTGCCAGCAGACGACTCAGCGGTAGCTCCTACGAGCAGTACTTC. The gene calls are TRBV2 and TRBJ2-7, with D possibly being TRBD2 (5 bases). The CDR3 totals 15 residues. Germline V gene data show CDR1 as SNHLY and CDR2 as FYNNEI. Trimming took 6 bases from V and 0 from J, leaving 15 bases between them.